This entry features one T cell receptor (beta chain) sequence. There are a few counts of this clonotype. The antigen it binds to is not known. No much larger clone exists at a distance of one base, and base qualities are not known. Including cysteine and phenylalanine, the CDR3 has 13 amino acids. Only CDR3 DNA is held: 39 bases, read in frame from base 1. V drops 6 bases and J drops 0 bases, leaving 11 bases in between. Based on the germline V gene (reference sequence), the CDR1 and CDR2 sequences are DFQATT and SNEGSKA. This sample was taken from a study of T-cell reconstitution after alpha-beta-depleted transplantation in children (dated by TCRdb to 2016 to 2018). Context from the whole study: Using TCR repertoire profiling, the study quantitatively followed how T-cell immune reconstitution unfolded in children after TCRalphabeta/CD19-depleted allogeneic hematopoietic cell transplantation.

Library construction relied on PCR. The listed sequencing device is Illumina HiSeq 2500. TCR libraries were prepared with molecular barcoding, using unique molecular identifiers to normalize TCRbeta repertoire quantification. TCRdb reran the public reads through fastp at Q25 and MiXCR, keeping productive beta chains. Entries that share a CDR3 protein sequence are merged under the most common genes and DNA. The sample data list about 640,000 distinct CDR3 sequences, and over 15% of these were observed just once. 0.9% to 1.2% of the sample is held by the ten biggest clonotypes. The chain is made from TRBV20-1 and TRBJ2-5; no D gene can be assigned with confidence. This specimen was PBMCs from the stem cell graft donor, taken from the stem cell graft. The TCR comes from a human donor who donated a stem cell graft to a child with acute myeloid leukemia. For the CDR3, the sequence is CSAPGKYQETQYF. DNA sequence: TGCAGTGCCCCGGGCAAATACCAAGAGACCCAGTACTTC.